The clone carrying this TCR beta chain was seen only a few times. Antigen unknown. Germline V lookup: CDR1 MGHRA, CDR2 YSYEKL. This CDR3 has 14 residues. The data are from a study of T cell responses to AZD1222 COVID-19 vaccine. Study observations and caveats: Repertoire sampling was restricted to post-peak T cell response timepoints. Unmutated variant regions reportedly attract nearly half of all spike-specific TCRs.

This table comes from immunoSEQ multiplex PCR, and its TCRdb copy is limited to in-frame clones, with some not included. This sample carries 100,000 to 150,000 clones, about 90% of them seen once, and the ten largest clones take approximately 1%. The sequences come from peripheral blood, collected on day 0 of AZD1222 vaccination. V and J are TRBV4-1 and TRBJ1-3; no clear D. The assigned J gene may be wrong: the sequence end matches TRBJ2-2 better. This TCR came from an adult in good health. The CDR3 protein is CASSHRWGTGELFF. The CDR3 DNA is TGCGCCAGCAGCCACCGTTGGGGCACCGGGGAGCTGTTTTTT.